A selection of T cell receptor beta chains follows, all from one sample in a study of cytomegalovirus exposure and HLA in healthy donors. This table comes from immunoSEQ multiplex PCR, and its TCRdb copy is limited to in-frame clones, with some not included. In the table there are approximately 130,000 clones, around 83% of which are singletons. The specimen was PBMCs. All receptors come from a woman in her twenties or thirties in good health and CMV-seropositive. Both conserved end residues are part of each CDR3. Each record gives: D gene, clone size, V gene, J gene, CDR3 protein, CDR3 DNA. D genes are given only for firm matches. Size values are once, few and many counts, or a class for expanded clones, and some rows have none.

d_gene: -; abundance: -; v_gene: TRBV10-3; j_gene: TRBJ1-5; CDR3aa: CAISESGRDNQPQHF; CDR3nt: TGTGCCATCAGTGAGTCGGGGAGGGACAATCAGCCCCAGCATTTT
d_gene: -; abundance: -; v_gene: TRBV29-1; j_gene: TRBJ2-3; CDR3aa: CSVENSWEMGTDTQYF; CDR3nt: TGCAGCGTTGAAAATTCGTGGGAGATGGGCACAGATACGCAGTATTTT
d_gene: -; abundance: -; v_gene: TRBV7-9; j_gene: TRBJ1-2; CDR3aa: CASSPGGGPSLQSGYTF; CDR3nt: TGTGCCAGCAGCCCGGGGGGAGGGCCCTCCCTCCAGTCTGGCTACACCTTC
d_gene: -; abundance: -; v_gene: TRBV28; j_gene: TRBJ1-1; CDR3aa: CASPPGGSLNTEAFF; CDR3nt: TGTGCCAGCCCCCCGGGGGGCTCCTTGAACACTGAAGCTTTCTTT
d_gene: TRBD2; abundance: few; v_gene: TRBV6-4; j_gene: TRBJ2-1; CDR3aa: CASSATSGRASDEQFF; CDR3nt: TGTGCCAGCAGTGCAACTAGCGGGAGGGCCTCGGATGAGCAGTTCTTC
d_gene: -; abundance: -; v_gene: TRBV5-8; j_gene: TRBJ1-1; CDR3aa: CASNSGVKAFF; CDR3nt: TGTGCCAGCAACTCGGGGGTCAAAGCTTTCTTT
d_gene: -; abundance: few; v_gene: TRBV30; j_gene: TRBJ1-2; CDR3aa: CAWSLQGSGYTF; CDR3nt: TGTGCCTGGAGTCTGCAGGGGAGCGGCTACACCTTC
d_gene: -; abundance: -; v_gene: TRBV5-4; j_gene: TRBJ1-3; CDR3aa: CASSSPLSPGNTIYF; CDR3nt: TGTGCCAGCAGCTCCCCTCTTTCCCCTGGAAACACCATATATTTT
d_gene: TRBD2; abundance: -; v_gene: TRBV5-4; j_gene: TRBJ2-5; CDR3aa: CASSLGLAPQETQYF; CDR3nt: TGTGCCAGCAGCTTAGGACTAGCGCCTCAAGAGACCCAGTACTTC
d_gene: -; abundance: -; v_gene: TRBV18; j_gene: TRBJ2-7; CDR3aa: CASSRVDSSYEQYF; CDR3nt: TGTGCCAGCTCTCGGGTGGACAGTTCCTACGAGCAGTACTTC
d_gene: -; abundance: -; v_gene: TRBV2; j_gene: TRBJ1-2; CDR3aa: CASSEGEGNYGYTF; CDR3nt: TGTGCCAGCAGTGAAGGGGAGGGGAACTATGGCTACACCTTC
d_gene: -; abundance: -; v_gene: TRBV2; j_gene: TRBJ1-6; CDR3aa: CASRDSSSYNSPLHF; CDR3nt: TGTGCCAGCCGGGACTCGAGCTCCTATAATTCACCCCTCCACTTT
d_gene: -; abundance: -; v_gene: TRBV18; j_gene: TRBJ1-4; CDR3aa: CASSRTGVNEKLFF; CDR3nt: TGTGCCAGCTCACGAACGGGTGTTAATGAAAAACTGTTTTTT
d_gene: -; abundance: -; v_gene: TRBV5-1; j_gene: TRBJ1-1; CDR3aa: CASSWGGPSQLTEAFF; CDR3nt: TGCGCCAGCAGCTGGGGGGGCCCAAGTCAGTTAACTGAAGCTTTCTTT
d_gene: TRBD1; abundance: -; v_gene: TRBV7-9; j_gene: TRBJ2-7; CDR3aa: CSSSSPETGSYEQYF; CDR3nt: TGTTCCAGCAGCTCCCCCGAGACAGGGTCCTACGAGCAGTACTTC
d_gene: -; abundance: -; v_gene: TRBV5-1; j_gene: TRBJ2-1; CDR3aa: CASSLRRSSYNEQFF; CDR3nt: TGCGCCAGCAGCTTGCGCAGAAGCTCCTACAATGAGCAGTTCTTC
d_gene: TRBD1; abundance: -; v_gene: TRBV5-8; j_gene: TRBJ1-5; CDR3aa: CASSLGTGALGNQPQHF; CDR3nt: TGTGCCAGCAGCCTCGGGACAGGGGCATTGGGCAATCAGCCCCAGCATTTT
d_gene: TRBD2; abundance: -; v_gene: TRBV5-1; j_gene: TRBJ2-5; CDR3aa: CASSPGASGRFQETQYF; CDR3nt: TGCGCCAGCAGCCCCGGGGCTAGCGGGCGATTCCAAGAGACCCAGTACTTC
d_gene: TRBD2; abundance: -; v_gene: TRBV11-2; j_gene: TRBJ2-2; CDR3aa: CASSLEAGRAGELFF; CDR3nt: TGTGCCAGCAGCTTAGAGGCCGGGAGGGCCGGGGAGCTGTTTTTT
d_gene: -; abundance: -; v_gene: TRBV4-1; j_gene: TRBJ1-2; CDR3aa: CASSHAGVGEYGYTF; CDR3nt: TGCGCCAGCAGCCACGCCGGGGTGGGAGAATATGGCTACACCTTC
d_gene: TRBD1; abundance: few; v_gene: TRBV18; j_gene: TRBJ1-4; CDR3aa: CASSPTDRDEKLFF; CDR3nt: TGTGCCAGCTCACCGACGGACAGGGACGAAAAACTGTTTTTT
d_gene: -; abundance: -; v_gene: TRBV30; j_gene: TRBJ1-4; CDR3aa: CAWSNNHLRGKRGEKLFF; CDR3nt: TGTGCCTGGAGTAACAACCACCTTCGGGGAAAACGCGGTGAAAAACTGTTTTTT
d_gene: TRBD2; abundance: -; v_gene: TRBV6-5; j_gene: TRBJ2-5; CDR3aa: CASSSPGLKETQYF; CDR3nt: TGTGCCAGCAGTTCTCCGGGACTAAAAGAGACCCAGTACTTC
d_gene: -; abundance: -; v_gene: TRBV6-5; j_gene: TRBJ2-7; CDR3aa: CASSYETRKAPYEQYF; CDR3nt: TGTGCCAGCAGTTACGAGACTAGAAAGGCCCCCTACGAGCAGTACTTC
d_gene: TRBD1; abundance: once; v_gene: TRBV10-3; j_gene: TRBJ1-4; CDR3aa: CAISESTGVGEKLFF; CDR3nt: TGTGCCATCAGTGAGTCGACAGGGGTCGGCGAAAAACTGTTTTTT
d_gene: -; abundance: -; v_gene: TRBV6-1; j_gene: TRBJ1-5; CDR3aa: CASSEGGQTPQHF; CDR3nt: TGTGCCAGCAGTGAAGGGGGACAAACGCCCCAGCATTTT
d_gene: TRBD2; abundance: once; v_gene: TRBV6-1; j_gene: TRBJ2-5; CDR3aa: CASRPKGGVETQYF; CDR3nt: TGTGCCAGCAGACCCAAGGGAGGGGTAGAGACCCAGTACTTC
d_gene: -; abundance: -; v_gene: TRBV27; j_gene: TRBJ1-5; CDR3aa: CASSFVGVNQPQHF; CDR3nt: TGTGCCAGCAGTTTTGTAGGGGTGAATCAGCCCCAGCATTTT
d_gene: -; abundance: -; v_gene: TRBV19; j_gene: TRBJ1-3; CDR3aa: CASTGGLHGNTIYF; CDR3nt: TGTGCCAGTACGGGGGGACTACATGGAAACACCATATATTTT